This is a list of T cell receptor beta chains from one sample in a study of T-cell memory formation after mild COVID-19. TCRdb re-derived calls from the 5' RACE reads in MiXCR, one entry per CDR3 protein. The table records 300,000 to 350,000 distinct CDR3 sequences, roughly an eighth of them present only once. What was sequenced was PBMCs or a T cell subset sorted from them (not recorded which). The origin of the receptors is a man aged 18 to 29 who had mild COVID-19 (a few samples of this study predate the infection). Cell type and time point are not known. Each CDR3 is given with its conserved first and last residue. A D gene is named only where the DNA matches it firmly. Clone sizes are given selectively: once, few, many, or a class where the clone is expanded.

V gene: TRBV7-9
D gene: -
clone size: -
J gene: TRBJ2-2
CDR3 protein: CASMLGGELFF
CDR3 DNA: TGTGCCAGCATGCTCGGGGGGGAGCTGTTTTTT

V gene: TRBV6-2/TRBV6-3
D gene: -
clone size: many
J gene: TRBJ2-1
CDR3 protein: CASSYHNLGNEQFF
CDR3 DNA: TGTGCCAGCAGTTATCATAACCTGGGCAATGAGCAGTTCTTC

V gene: TRBV12-3/TRBV12-4
D gene: -
clone size: few
J gene: TRBJ1-1
CDR3 protein: CASSFRRGEAFF
CDR3 DNA: TGTGCCAGCAGTTTTCGGAGGGGTGAAGCTTTCTTT

V gene: TRBV2
D gene: -
clone size: -
J gene: TRBJ1-2
CDR3 protein: CASTPRAVRNYGYTF
CDR3 DNA: TGTGCCAGCACTCCAAGGGCTGTCAGGAACTATGGCTACACCTTC

V gene: TRBV29-1
D gene: TRBD1
clone size: -
J gene: TRBJ2-3
CDR3 protein: CSVSGQGALDTQYF
CDR3 DNA: TGCAGCGTTTCGGGACAGGGGGCTTTAGATACGCAGTATTTT

V gene: TRBV5-1
D gene: TRBD2
clone size: -
J gene: TRBJ2-5
CDR3 protein: CASSWPSGGTIQETQYF
CDR3 DNA: TGCGCCAGCAGCTGGCCTAGCGGGGGGACCATTCAAGAGACCCAGTACTTC

V gene: TRBV3-1
D gene: -
clone size: many
J gene: TRBJ2-2
CDR3 protein: CASSQLSRELFF
CDR3 DNA: TGTGCCAGCAGCCAACTCAGTAGGGAGCTGTTTTTT

V gene: TRBV10-3
D gene: -
clone size: -
J gene: TRBJ2-7
CDR3 protein: CAISQSQGSSYEQYF
CDR3 DNA: TGTGCCATCAGTCAGTCACAGGGCTCTTCCTACGAGCAGTACTTC

V gene: TRBV25-1
D gene: -
clone size: many
J gene: TRBJ2-5
CDR3 protein: CASSGDLGETQYF
CDR3 DNA: TGTGCCAGCAGTGGCGACCTGGGAGAGACCCAGTACTTC

V gene: TRBV4-3
D gene: -
clone size: -
J gene: TRBJ1-5
CDR3 protein: CASSQEHSNQPQHF
CDR3 DNA: TGCGCCAGCAGCCAAGAACATAGCAATCAGCCCCAGCATTTT

V gene: TRBV7-9
D gene: TRBD1
clone size: many
J gene: TRBJ1-3
CDR3 protein: CASSWRNWTGPLRAGNTIYF
CDR3 DNA: TGTGCCAGCAGCTGGCGAAACTGGACAGGACCTCTTCGCGCTGGAAACACCATATATTTT

V gene: TRBV6-6
D gene: -
clone size: -
J gene: TRBJ1-2
CDR3 protein: CASRRPRERVDRGYTF
CDR3 DNA: TGTGCCAGCAGACGCCCACGCGAGAGGGTAGATCGCGGCTACACCTTC

V gene: TRBV12-3/TRBV12-4
D gene: -
clone size: few
J gene: TRBJ2-1
CDR3 protein: CASSLWRGSYNEQFF
CDR3 DNA: TGTGCCAGCAGTTTATGGCGGGGCTCCTACAATGAGCAGTTCTTC

V gene: TRBV4-1
D gene: -
clone size: -
J gene: TRBJ1-4
CDR3 protein: CASSQDRGRGKELFF
CDR3 DNA: TGCGCCAGCAGCCAAGATCGGGGCAGGGGAAAGGAACTGTTTTTT

V gene: TRBV7-2
D gene: -
clone size: -
J gene: TRBJ2-2
CDR3 protein: CASSRDLNTGELFF
CDR3 DNA: TGTGCCAGCAGCCGGGACTTGAACACCGGGGAGCTGTTTTTT

V gene: TRBV29-1
D gene: TRBD1
clone size: few
J gene: TRBJ2-3
CDR3 protein: CSVGTGNTDTQYF
CDR3 DNA: TGCAGCGTTGGGACAGGGAACACAGATACGCAGTATTTT

V gene: TRBV6-2/TRBV6-3
D gene: TRBD1
clone size: many
J gene: TRBJ1-2
CDR3 protein: CASRDGQGLNYGYTF
CDR3 DNA: TGTGCCAGCAGAGACGGACAGGGCTTAAACTATGGCTACACCTTC

V gene: TRBV4-3
D gene: -
clone size: many
J gene: TRBJ2-3
CDR3 protein: CASSRGEDLDDTQYF
CDR3 DNA: TGCGCCAGCAGCCGAGGTGAGGACCTGGACGATACGCAGTATTTT

V gene: TRBV7-2
D gene: TRBD2
clone size: -
J gene: TRBJ2-3
CDR3 protein: CASSISGGGIDTQYF
CDR3 DNA: TGTGCCAGCAGCATTAGCGGGGGGGGGATAGATACGCAGTATTTT

V gene: TRBV7-2
D gene: -
clone size: -
J gene: TRBJ1-2
CDR3 protein: CASSWTPGGYTF
CDR3 DNA: TGTGCCAGCAGCTGGACGCCTGGGGGCTACACCTTC

V gene: TRBV5-1
D gene: TRBD1
clone size: -
J gene: TRBJ2-3
CDR3 protein: CASSSQGSTDTQYF
CDR3 DNA: TGCGCCAGCAGTTCACAGGGGTCCACAGATACGCAGTATTTT

V gene: TRBV6-5
D gene: -
clone size: -
J gene: TRBJ2-2
CDR3 protein: CASSAMGGELLF
CDR3 DNA: TGTGCCAGCAGCGCGATGGGCGGGGAGCTGTTGTTT

V gene: TRBV18
D gene: -
clone size: few
J gene: TRBJ2-2
CDR3 protein: CASSPPSGPYTGELFF
CDR3 DNA: TGTGCCAGCTCACCACCTTCAGGGCCTTACACCGGGGAGCTGTTTTTT

V gene: TRBV25-1
D gene: -
clone size: -
J gene: TRBJ1-4
CDR3 protein: CASRQTSGRDEKLFF
CDR3 DNA: TGTGCCAGCAGACAAACTTCCGGGAGAGATGAAAAACTGTTTTTT

V gene: TRBV10-3
D gene: -
clone size: many
J gene: TRBJ2-1
CDR3 protein: CAISEFEGSYNEQFF
CDR3 DNA: TGTGCCATCAGTGAGTTCGAGGGCTCCTACAATGAGCAGTTCTTC

V gene: TRBV4-3
D gene: TRBD1
clone size: -
J gene: TRBJ2-2
CDR3 protein: CASSQWTGIGELFF
CDR3 DNA: TGCGCCAGCAGCCAATGGACAGGGATCGGGGAGCTGTTTTTT

V gene: TRBV12-3/TRBV12-4
D gene: TRBD1
clone size: -
J gene: TRBJ2-7
CDR3 protein: CASSTSWTGTYEQYF
CDR3 DNA: TGTGCCAGCAGTACCTCCTGGACAGGAACCTACGAGCAGTACTTC

V gene: TRBV24-1
D gene: -
clone size: few
J gene: TRBJ1-2
CDR3 protein: CATSDFDGAYGYTF
CDR3 DNA: TGTGCCACCAGTGATTTTGACGGGGCTTATGGCTACACCTTC

V gene: TRBV12-3/TRBV12-4
D gene: TRBD1
clone size: -
J gene: TRBJ2-7
CDR3 protein: CASRGQGEYEQYF
CDR3 DNA: TGTGCCAGCAGAGGACAGGGCGAATACGAGCAGTACTTC

V gene: TRBV4-3
D gene: -
clone size: -
J gene: TRBJ2-3
CDR3 protein: CASSLTGVIPDTQYF
CDR3 DNA: TGCGCCAGCAGCCTGACAGGAGTGATCCCAGATACGCAGTATTTT

V gene: TRBV14
D gene: -
clone size: few
J gene: TRBJ2-5
CDR3 protein: CASSQLTGRQETQYF
CDR3 DNA: TGTGCCAGCAGCCAATTAACAGGGCGTCAAGAGACCCAGTACTTC

V gene: TRBV12-2
D gene: -
clone size: few
J gene: TRBJ2-1
CDR3 protein: CASRLADRDFMHEQFF
CDR3 DNA: TGTGCAAGTCGCTTAGCGGACAGGGACTTTATGCATGAGCAGTTCTTC

V gene: TRBV6-2/TRBV6-3
D gene: -
clone size: few
J gene: TRBJ2-3
CDR3 protein: CASSYSKGDTQYF
CDR3 DNA: TGTGCCAGCAGTTACTCGAAAGGGGATACGCAGTATTTT

V gene: TRBV29-1
D gene: -
clone size: few
J gene: TRBJ2-5
CDR3 protein: CSGTEETQYF
CDR3 DNA: TGCAGCGGGACAGAAGAGACCCAGTACTTC

V gene: TRBV14
D gene: -
clone size: few
J gene: TRBJ2-1
CDR3 protein: CASSQGLRTLLRSEQFF
CDR3 DNA: TGTGCCAGCAGCCAAGGTCTCCGGACCCTCCTAAGGAGTGAGCAGTTCTTC

V gene: TRBV5-1
D gene: -
clone size: few
J gene: TRBJ2-3
CDR3 protein: CASSLAAWSTDTQYF
CDR3 DNA: TGCGCCAGCAGCTTGGCGGCCTGGAGCACAGATACGCAGTATTTT

V gene: TRBV5-1
D gene: -
clone size: few
J gene: TRBJ1-1
CDR3 protein: CASSLVYGVGMNTEAFF
CDR3 DNA: TGCGCCAGCAGCTTGGTTTACGGGGTTGGGATGAACACTGAAGCTTTCTTT

V gene: TRBV7-8
D gene: -
clone size: few
J gene: TRBJ1-5
CDR3 protein: CASSINDAVVQPQHF
CDR3 DNA: TGTGCCAGCAGCATAAATGACGCGGTGGTTCAGCCCCAGCATTTT

V gene: TRBV5-4
D gene: -
clone size: few
J gene: TRBJ2-5
CDR3 protein: CASSTSGGQGTQYF
CDR3 DNA: TGTGCCAGCAGCACGTCGGGGGGCCAGGGGACCCAGTACTTC

V gene: TRBV29-1
D gene: -
clone size: -
J gene: TRBJ1-1
CDR3 protein: CSGQSAEAFF
CDR3 DNA: TGCAGCGGTCAAAGCGCTGAAGCTTTCTTT

V gene: TRBV20-1
D gene: -
clone size: -
J gene: TRBJ2-7
CDR3 protein: CSARPGTSLPYEQYF
CDR3 DNA: TGCAGTGCCCGCCCCGGGACGTCGCTGCCTTACGAGCAGTACTTC

V gene: TRBV7-9
D gene: TRBD2
clone size: -
J gene: TRBJ2-2
CDR3 protein: CASSRSTGTSAGELFF
CDR3 DNA: TGTGCCAGCAGCCGATCGACAGGGACTAGCGCCGGGGAGCTGTTTTTT

V gene: TRBV12-3/TRBV12-4
D gene: -
clone size: few
J gene: TRBJ1-1
CDR3 protein: CASSFSHNTEAFF
CDR3 DNA: TGTGCCAGCAGTTTTTCACATAACACTGAAGCTTTCTTT

V gene: TRBV5-4
D gene: TRBD1
clone size: few
J gene: TRBJ2-5
CDR3 protein: CASSSQGVQETQYF
CDR3 DNA: TGTGCCAGCAGCTCCCAGGGGGTTCAAGAGACCCAGTACTTC

V gene: TRBV21-1
D gene: -
clone size: few
J gene: TRBJ2-1
CDR3 protein: CASSKEGKIEQFF
CDR3 DNA: TGTGCCAGCAGCAAAGAGGGTAAGATTGAGCAGTTCTTC

V gene: TRBV6-4
D gene: -
clone size: -
J gene: TRBJ2-1
CDR3 protein: CASSDYDEQFF
CDR3 DNA: TGTGCCAGCAGTGACTATGATGAGCAGTTCTTC

V gene: TRBV12-3/TRBV12-4
D gene: TRBD2
clone size: few
J gene: TRBJ2-7
CDR3 protein: CASSLSGGDYEQYF
CDR3 DNA: TGTGCCAGCAGTTTATCGGGGGGAGACTACGAGCAGTACTTC

V gene: TRBV6-5
D gene: -
clone size: -
J gene: TRBJ1-2
CDR3 protein: CASSYEGRPGGYTF
CDR3 DNA: TGTGCCAGCAGTTACGAGGGACGACCTGGCGGCTACACCTTC

V gene: TRBV20-1
D gene: -
clone size: few
J gene: TRBJ1-2
CDR3 protein: CSARDIRGYGYTF
CDR3 DNA: TGCAGTGCTAGAGACATTCGGGGCTATGGCTACACCTTC

V gene: TRBV7-3
D gene: TRBD1
clone size: few
J gene: TRBJ2-2
CDR3 protein: CASSSRGPANTGELFF
CDR3 DNA: TGTGCCAGCAGTTCAAGGGGGCCAGCGAACACCGGGGAGCTGTTTTTT

V gene: TRBV5-1
D gene: TRBD2
clone size: -
J gene: TRBJ2-5
CDR3 protein: CASSAAIAGKETQYF
CDR3 DNA: TGCGCCAGCAGCGCCGCTATAGCGGGGAAAGAGACCCAGTACTTC